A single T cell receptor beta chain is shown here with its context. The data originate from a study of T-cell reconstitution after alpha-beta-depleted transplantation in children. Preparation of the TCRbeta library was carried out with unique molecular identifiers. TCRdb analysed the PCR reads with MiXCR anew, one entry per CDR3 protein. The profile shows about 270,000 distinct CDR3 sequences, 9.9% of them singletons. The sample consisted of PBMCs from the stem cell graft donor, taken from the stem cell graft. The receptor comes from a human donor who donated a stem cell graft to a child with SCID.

CDR3 amino acids: CASSVEGGGRETQYF. The CDR3 region has the DNA TGTGCCAGCAGCGTAGAGGGCGGGGGCCGGGAGACCCAGTACTTC. V is TRBV9 and J is TRBJ2-5, with a tentative D call TRBD2 (7 bases). The germline gives CDR1 SGDLS, CDR2 YYNGEE. The ends were cut back, 0 bases at V and 5 bases at J, with 14 bases in the middle. The CDR3 is made up of 15 amino acids.